This TCR beta chain came from a study of blood T cell repertoires in COVID-19. The CDR3 is made up of 13 amino acids. Germline values: CDR1 MDHEN, CDR2 SYDVKM. Trimming removed 4 bases from V and 5 bases from J, with 11 bases in between. Original processing methods: Reference gene primer amplification yielded estimated nucleated cell counts. The repertoire was sequenced with immunoSEQ multiplex PCR; TCRdb's copy has only in-frame clones and lacks some. V and J calls and clone size are those listed in that table; D and trimming were worked out from the DNA. The table includes around 200,000 clones, 80% to 90% detected once.

The J gene is TRBJ1-2, the V gene TRBV28, with unresolved D. Material for sequencing was peripheral blood. This TCR derives from a man aged 60 to 69 with acute or convalescent COVID-19. The CDR3 bases are TGTGCCAGCAGTTCAGAGGCCTTTTATGGCTACACCTTC. Its protein is CASSSEAFYGYTF.